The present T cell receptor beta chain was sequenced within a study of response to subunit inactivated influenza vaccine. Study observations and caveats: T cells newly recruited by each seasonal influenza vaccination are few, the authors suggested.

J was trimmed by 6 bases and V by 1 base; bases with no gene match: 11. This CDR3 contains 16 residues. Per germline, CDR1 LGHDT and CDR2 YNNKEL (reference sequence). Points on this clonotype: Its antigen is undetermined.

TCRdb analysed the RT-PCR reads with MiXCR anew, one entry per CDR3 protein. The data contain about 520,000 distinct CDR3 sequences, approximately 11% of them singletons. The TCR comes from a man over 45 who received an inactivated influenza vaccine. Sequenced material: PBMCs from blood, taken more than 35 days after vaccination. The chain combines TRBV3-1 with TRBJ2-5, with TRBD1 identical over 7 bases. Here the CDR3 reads CASSQAVTGNLKTQYF. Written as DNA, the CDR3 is TGTGCCAGCAGCCAAGCTGTGACAGGGAATTTGAAGACCCAGTACTTC.